The TCR beta chain under discussion was sequenced for a study of blood T cell repertoires in COVID-19. Germline CDR1 is LGHDT and CDR2 is YNNKEL (reference sequence). This CDR3 is 12 amino acids long. V shed 8 bases and J 7 bases; nucleotides not matched to a gene: 1. Method: immunoSEQ multiplex PCR; TCRdb's copy keeps in-frame clones and lacks some. The sample records 250,000 to 350,000 clones, roughly 90% being singletons. The chain is built from TRBV3-1 (or the pseudogene TRBV3-2) and TRBJ1-6; TRBD1 agrees at 8 bases. This clonotype was sampled from a woman aged 25 to 45 who had recovered from COVID-19. The sample comprised PBMCs or T cells enriched from blood (not recorded which). The CDR3 loop is CASRQGNSPLHF. The CDR3 region has the DNA TGTGCCAGCCGACAGGGGAATTCACCCCTCCACTTT.